The clone carrying this T cell receptor (beta chain) was picked up a small number of times. The data were taken from a study of OX40 agonist ivuxolimab in advanced cancers. Measured with immunoSEQ multiplex PCR; TCRdb has only the in-frame clones, and not every one. The table records approximately 77,000 clones, around 85% of them present only once. Deletions cut 3 bases from V and 4 bases from J, with 12 bases between. Germline V CDR1 and CDR2: MNHEY, SMNVEV (reference sequence). CDR3 length equals 14 residues. The sequences come from CD4+ or CD8+ T cells sorted from blood, collected in a trial of the OX40 agonist ivuxolimab. The chain links TRBV27 to TRBJ1-2; weak D call: TRBD1 (6 bases). This TCR came from an adult with an advanced solid tumor such as melanoma, head and neck, liver or kidney cancer. CDR3 nucleotides: TGTGCCAGCAGTTTGGGACAAGGCCGCTATGGCTACACCTTC. It translates to CASSLGQGRYGYTF.